The clone carrying this TCR beta chain has only one observation. The sample comes from a study of neoadjuvant anti-PD-1 for oral cavity cancer. Profiled with immunoSEQ multiplex PCR; TCRdb holds only in-frame clones, not every one. Among more than 10,000 clones listed, about 62% were seen once. CDR3 length: 14 amino acids. Trimming stripped 0 bases from V and 5 bases from J, with 10 bases between. Germline-derived CDR1 and CDR2 are LNHNV and YYDKDF (reference sequence). The sequencing here drew on PBMCs, taken before nivolumab (anti-PD-1) treatment. The rearrangement uses TRBV15 and TRBJ1-2; no reliable D call. This TCR derives from a person aged 35-79 years with oral cavity squamous cell carcinoma. The CDR3 sequence is CATSRDPGNYGYTF. The CDR3 coding sequence is TGTGCCACCAGCAGAGATCCCGGGAATTATGGCTACACCTTC.